This T cell receptor beta chain was captured in a study of blood T cell repertoires in COVID-19. Across the whole study: The analysed material was cDNA or gDNA that came from T cells, B-cell-depleted T cells, or PBMCs.

Original processing notes: Estimation of nucleated cell counts relied on the amplification of reference gene primers. Assay used: immunoSEQ multiplex PCR; TCRdb lists only in-frame clones, some missing. V, J and clone size are those of that table, while D and trimming were read from the DNA. This sample has about 240,000 clones, with 65% to 90% found just once. The V end was cut by 0 bases, the J end by 3 bases, with 6 bases between. Germline CDR1 and CDR2: MNHNY and SVGAGI (reference sequence). The CDR3 is 13 residues long. This clone occurred many times. Sequences were obtained from peripheral blood. The chain combines TRBV6-6 with TRBJ2-7, with D unresolved. This TCR was recovered from a woman between 65 and 79 years old with acute or convalescent COVID-19. The CDR3 is CASSYSYNYEQYF. In DNA, the CDR3 is TGTGCCAGCAGTTACTCTTACAACTACGAGCAGTACTTC.